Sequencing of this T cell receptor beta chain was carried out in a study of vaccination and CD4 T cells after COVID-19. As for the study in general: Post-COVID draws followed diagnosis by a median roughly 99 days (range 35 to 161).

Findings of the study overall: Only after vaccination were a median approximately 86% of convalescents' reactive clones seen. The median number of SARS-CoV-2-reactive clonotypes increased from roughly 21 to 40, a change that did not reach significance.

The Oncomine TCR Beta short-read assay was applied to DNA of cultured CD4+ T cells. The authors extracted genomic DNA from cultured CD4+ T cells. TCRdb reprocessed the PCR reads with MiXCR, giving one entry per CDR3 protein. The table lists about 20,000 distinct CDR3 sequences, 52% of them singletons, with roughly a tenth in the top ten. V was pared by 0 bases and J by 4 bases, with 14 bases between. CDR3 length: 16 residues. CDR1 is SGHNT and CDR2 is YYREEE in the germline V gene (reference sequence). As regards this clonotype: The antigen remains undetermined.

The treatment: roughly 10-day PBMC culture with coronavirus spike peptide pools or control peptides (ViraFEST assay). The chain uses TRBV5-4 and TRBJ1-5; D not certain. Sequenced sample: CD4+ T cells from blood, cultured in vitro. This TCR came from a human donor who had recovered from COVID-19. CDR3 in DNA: TGTGCCAGCAGCTTGGTTCTGCAGGTCGTTAATCAGCCCCAGCATTTT. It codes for CASSLVLQVVNQPQHF.